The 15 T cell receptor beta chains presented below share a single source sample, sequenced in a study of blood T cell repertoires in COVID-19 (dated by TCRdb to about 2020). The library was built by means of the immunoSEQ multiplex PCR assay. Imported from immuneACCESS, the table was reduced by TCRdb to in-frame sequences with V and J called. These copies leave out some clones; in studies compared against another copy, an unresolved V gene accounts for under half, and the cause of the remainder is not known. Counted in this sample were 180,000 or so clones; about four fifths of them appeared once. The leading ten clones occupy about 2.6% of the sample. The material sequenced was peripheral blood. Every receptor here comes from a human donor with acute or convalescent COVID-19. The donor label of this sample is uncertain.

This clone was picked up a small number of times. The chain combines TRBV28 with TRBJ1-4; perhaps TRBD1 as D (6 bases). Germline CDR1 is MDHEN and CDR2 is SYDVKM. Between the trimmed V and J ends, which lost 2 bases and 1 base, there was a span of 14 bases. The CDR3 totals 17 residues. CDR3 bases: TGTGCCAGCAGTTTAGTACAGGGCTTTGGAACTAATGAAAAACTGTTTTTT. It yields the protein CASSLVQGFGTNEKLFF.

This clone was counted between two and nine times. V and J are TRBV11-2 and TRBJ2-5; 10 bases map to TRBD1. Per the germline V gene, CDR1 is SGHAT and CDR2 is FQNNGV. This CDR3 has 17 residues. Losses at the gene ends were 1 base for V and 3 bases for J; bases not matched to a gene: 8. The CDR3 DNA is TGTGCCAGCAGCTTAGCCCAGGGGGGACAGGGGAAAGAGACCCAGTACTTC. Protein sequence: CASSLAQGGQGKETQYF.

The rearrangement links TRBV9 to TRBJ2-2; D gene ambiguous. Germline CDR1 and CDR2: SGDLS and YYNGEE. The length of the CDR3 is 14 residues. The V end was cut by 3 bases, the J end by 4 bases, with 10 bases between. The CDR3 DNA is TGTGCCAGCAGCGGGAGCTTTGGCACCGGGGAGCTGTTTTTT. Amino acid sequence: CASSGSFGTGELFF.

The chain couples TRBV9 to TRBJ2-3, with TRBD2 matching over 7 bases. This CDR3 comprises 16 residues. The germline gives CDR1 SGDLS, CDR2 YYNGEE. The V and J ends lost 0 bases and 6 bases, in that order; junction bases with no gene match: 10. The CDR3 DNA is TGTGCCAGCAGCGTAGCACAACGCGGGAGTACGGATACGCAGTATTTT. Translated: CASSVAQRGSTDTQYF.

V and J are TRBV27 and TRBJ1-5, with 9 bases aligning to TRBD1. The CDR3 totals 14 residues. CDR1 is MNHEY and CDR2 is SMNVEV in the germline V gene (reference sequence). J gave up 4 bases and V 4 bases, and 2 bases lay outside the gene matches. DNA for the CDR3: TGTGCCAGCAGTTACGGACAGGGGAATCAGCCCCAGCATTTT. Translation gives CASSYGQGNQPQHF.

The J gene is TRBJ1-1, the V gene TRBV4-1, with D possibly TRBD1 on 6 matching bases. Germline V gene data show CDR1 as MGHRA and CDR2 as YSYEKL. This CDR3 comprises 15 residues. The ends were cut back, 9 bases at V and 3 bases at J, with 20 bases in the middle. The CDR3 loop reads CASSRAAGADTEAFF. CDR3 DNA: TGCGCCAGTTCAAGGGCTGCAGGGGCTGACACTGAAGCTTTCTTT.

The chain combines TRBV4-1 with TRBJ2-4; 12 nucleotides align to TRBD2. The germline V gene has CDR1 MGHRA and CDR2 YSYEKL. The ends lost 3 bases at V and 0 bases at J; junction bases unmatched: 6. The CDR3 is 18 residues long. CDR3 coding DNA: TGCGCCAGCAGCCAGATCGGACTAGCGGGGAGAGCCAAAAACATTCAGTACTTC. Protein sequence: CASSQIGLAGRAKNIQYF.

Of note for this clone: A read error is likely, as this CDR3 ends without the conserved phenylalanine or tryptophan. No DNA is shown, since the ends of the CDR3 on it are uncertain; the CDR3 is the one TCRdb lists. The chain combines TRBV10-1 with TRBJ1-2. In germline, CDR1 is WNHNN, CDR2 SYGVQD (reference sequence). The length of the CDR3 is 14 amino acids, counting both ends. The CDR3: CASSESRVWSSQLP.

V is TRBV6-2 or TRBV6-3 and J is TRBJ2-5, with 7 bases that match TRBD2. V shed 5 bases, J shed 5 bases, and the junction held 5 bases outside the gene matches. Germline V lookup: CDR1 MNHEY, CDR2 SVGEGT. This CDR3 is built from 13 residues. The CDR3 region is CASSTGGVETQYF. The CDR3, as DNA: TGTGCCAGCAGTACTGGGGGGGTGGAGACCCAGTACTTC.

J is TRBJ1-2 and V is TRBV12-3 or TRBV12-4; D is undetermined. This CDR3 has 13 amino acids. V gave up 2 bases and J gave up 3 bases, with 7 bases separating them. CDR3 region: CASSLWEDYGYTF. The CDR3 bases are TGTGCCAGCAGTTTATGGGAGGACTATGGCTACACCTTC.

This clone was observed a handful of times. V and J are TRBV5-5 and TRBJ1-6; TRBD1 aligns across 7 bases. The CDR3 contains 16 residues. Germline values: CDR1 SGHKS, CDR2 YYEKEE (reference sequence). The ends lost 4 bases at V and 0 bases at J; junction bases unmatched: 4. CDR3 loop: CASSLRGISYNSPLHF. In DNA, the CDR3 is TGTGCCAGCAGCCTCAGGGGGATCTCCTATAATTCACCCCTCCACTTT.

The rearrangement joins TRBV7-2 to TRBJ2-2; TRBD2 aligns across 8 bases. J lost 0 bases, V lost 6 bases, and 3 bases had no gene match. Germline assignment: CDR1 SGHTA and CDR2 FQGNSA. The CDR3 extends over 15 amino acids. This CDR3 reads CASSLSGANTGELFF. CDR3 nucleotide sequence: TGTGCCAGCAGTCTTAGCGGGGCGAACACCGGGGAGCTGTTTTTT.

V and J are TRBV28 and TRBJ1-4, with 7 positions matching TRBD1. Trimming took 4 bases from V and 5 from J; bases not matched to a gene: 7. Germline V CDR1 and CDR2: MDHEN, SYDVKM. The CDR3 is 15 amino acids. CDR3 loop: CASSSGGTGNEKLFF. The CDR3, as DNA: TGTGCCAGCAGTTCAGGGGGGACTGGCAATGAAAAACTGTTTTTT.

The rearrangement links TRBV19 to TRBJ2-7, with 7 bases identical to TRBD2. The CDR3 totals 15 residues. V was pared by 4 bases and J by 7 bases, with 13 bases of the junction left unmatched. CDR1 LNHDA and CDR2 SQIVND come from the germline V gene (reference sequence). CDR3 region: CASSNPGGIWEEQYF. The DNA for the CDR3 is TGTGCCAGTAGTAATCCCGGGGGGATTTGGGAAGAGCAGTACTTC.

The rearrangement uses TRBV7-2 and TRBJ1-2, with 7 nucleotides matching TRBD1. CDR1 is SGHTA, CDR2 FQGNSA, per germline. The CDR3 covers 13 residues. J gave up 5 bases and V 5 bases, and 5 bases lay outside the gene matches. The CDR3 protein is CASSQDRDYGYTF. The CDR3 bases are TGTGCCAGCAGCCAAGACAGGGATTATGGCTACACCTTC.